This is a list of T cell receptor beta chains from one sample in a study of T cells in Graves' hyperthyroidism and ophthalmopathy. MiXCR, applied by TCRdb to the multiplex PCR reads, yields one record per CDR3 protein. The sample yields a few hundred thousand distinct CDR3 sequences, roughly 18% seen once. The sample consisted of blood. The receptors come from a man in his fifties with Graves' ophthalmopathy. The CDR3 runs from the conserved cysteine through the conserved F or W. The order of the fields is clone size, V gene, J gene, D gene, CDR3 protein, CDR3 DNA. The D gene is left open where the match is weak. Only part of the rows carry a size: once, few, many, or a class if the clone is expanded.

>-|TRBV28|TRBJ2-2|TRBD1
CASSPLGQGTNTGELFF
TGTGCCAGCAGTCCCCTGGGACAGGGGACGAACACCGGGGAGCTGTTTTTT
>many|TRBV27|TRBJ2-7|-
CASSSGGGNTYEQYF
TGTGCCAGCAGCAGCGGAGGCGGGAATACCTACGAGCAGTACTTC
>many|TRBV6-1|TRBJ2-7|-
CASRTGPYEQYF
TGTGCCAGCAGGACAGGTCCCTACGAGCAGTACTTC
>many|TRBV2|TRBJ1-1|TRBD1
CASRPTGGDDEAFF
TGTGCCAGCAGACCGACAGGGGGGGATGATGAAGCTTTCTTT
>-|TRBV28|TRBJ2-1|TRBD2
CASQRTSGNNEQFF
TGTGCCAGCCAACGGACTAGCGGGAACAATGAGCAGTTCTTC
>-|TRBV12-5|TRBJ2-2|-
CASGLVVGNTGELFF
TGTGCTAGTGGTTTGGTAGTTGGGAACACCGGGGAGCTGTTTTTT
>many|TRBV6-2/TRBV6-3|TRBJ2-1|TRBD2
CASRPHRGTSGISYNEQFF
TGTGCCAGCAGGCCCCACCGGGGGACTAGCGGGATTTCCTACAATGAGCAGTTCTTC
>many|TRBV5-1|TRBJ2-3|-
CASSLGGPADTQYF
TGCGCCAGCAGCTTGGGGGGACCAGCAGATACGCAGTATTTT
>few|TRBV30|TRBJ2-1|TRBD1
CAWGSKGQHHNEQFF
TGTGCCTGGGGATCTAAGGGACAGCATCACAATGAGCAGTTCTTC
>many|TRBV3-1|TRBJ2-7|TRBD1
CASSQEGQHYEQYF
TGTGCCAGCAGCCAAGAGGGACAGCACTACGAGCAGTACTTC
>many|TRBV5-1|TRBJ2-7|-
CASSFLGGPSYEQYF
TGCGCCAGCAGCTTCCTAGGGGGTCCCTCCTACGAGCAGTACTTC
>few|TRBV7-3|TRBJ2-7|TRBD2
CASSLNMVWASGSYEQYF
TGTGCCAGCAGCTTAAATATGGTTTGGGCTAGCGGGAGCTACGAGCAGTACTTC
>many|TRBV7-3|TRBJ1-1|-
CASSRFGDTEAFF
TGTGCCAGCAGCCGTTTTGGGGACACTGAAGCTTTCTTT
>many|TRBV20-1|TRBJ2-3|TRBD1
CSATDRGSTDTQYF
TGCAGTGCTACGGACAGGGGAAGCACAGATACGCAGTATTTT
>-|TRBV13|TRBJ1-1|-
CASSLKARDGAFF
TGTGCCAGCAGCTTAAAAGCCCGAGATGGGGCTTTCTTT
>few|TRBV7-9|TRBJ1-2|-
CASSLRDGGEYGYTF
TGTGCCAGCAGCCTACGTGACGGGGGAGAGTATGGCTACACCTTC
>many|TRBV5-1|TRBJ2-3|-
CASSLNTGLLTDTQYF
TGCGCCAGCAGCTTGAATACGGGACTCCTGACAGATACGCAGTATTTT
>-|TRBV6-1|TRBJ2-4|-
CASLHFIVALAKNIQYF
TGTGCCAGCCTTCATTTTATCGTCGCGCTAGCCAAAAACATTCAGTACTTC
>few|TRBV30|TRBJ2-2|-
CAWSVEGAGELFF
TGTGCCTGGAGTGTAGAGGGGGCCGGGGAGCTGTTTTTT
>many|TRBV7-8|TRBJ1-4|-
CASSWTDRGSGEKLFF
TGTGCCAGCAGCTGGACAGATCGGGGATCCGGCGAAAAACTGTTTTTT
>many|TRBV20-1|TRBJ1-1|-
CSAIGRMNTEAFF
TGCAGTGCTATCGGCAGGATGAACACTGAAGCTTTCTTT
>many|TRBV2|TRBJ2-4|TRBD1
CASSSDRALAKNIQYF
TGTGCCAGCAGTTCTGACAGGGCACTAGCCAAAAACATTCAGTACTTC
>few|TRBV3-1|TRBJ1-5|-
CASSQGGGKEPQHF
TGTGCCAGCAGCCAAGGTGGAGGGAAAGAGCCCCAGCATTTT
>many|TRBV6-1|TRBJ2-7|-
CASSEIGGTTYEQYF
TGTGCCAGCAGTGAAATAGGCGGGACAACCTACGAGCAGTACTTC
>few|TRBV6-1|TRBJ2-7|TRBD2
CASSPREGSHEQYF
TGTGCCAGCAGCCCCCGGGAGGGGAGTCACGAGCAGTACTTC
>-|TRBV4-1|TRBJ1-6|-
CASSQVVEGKPLHF
TGCGCCAGCAGCCAAGTTGTAGAGGGCAAACCCCTCCACTTT
>many|TRBV7-9|TRBJ2-1|TRBD1
CASSLMGQMDEQFF
TGTGCCAGCAGCTTAATGGGACAGATGGATGAGCAGTTCTTC
>-|TRBV6-4|TRBJ2-5|-
CASSYRQGETQYF
TGTGCCAGCAGTTACAGGCAGGGAGAGACCCAGTACTTC
>-|TRBV3-1|TRBJ2-3|TRBD2
CASSPTTSGRPDTQYF
TGTGCCAGCAGCCCCACGACTAGCGGGAGGCCAGATACGCAGTATTTT
>-|TRBV7-9|TRBJ1-3|-
CASSFAGAAGNTIYF
TGTGCCAGCAGCTTTGCGGGGGCGGCTGGAAACACCATATATTTT
>few|TRBV27|TRBJ1-5|-
CASSSQYSQPQHF
TGTGCCAGCAGTTCTCAGTACAGTCAGCCCCAGCATTTT
>many|TRBV18|TRBJ1-4|TRBD1
CASSPETTGFGEKLFF
TGTGCCAGCTCACCGGAAACGACAGGGTTCGGTGAAAAACTGTTTTTT
>few|TRBV4-1|TRBJ2-7|TRBD1
CASRRTFRDRGYEQYF
TGCGCCAGCAGGAGAACTTTCCGGGACAGGGGCTACGAGCAGTACTTC
>-|TRBV19|TRBJ1-3|-
CASSTRDTYSGNTIYF
TGTGCCAGTAGTACCCGGGACACCTACTCTGGAAACACCATATATTTT
>-|TRBV7-9|TRBJ2-7|-
CASSSPESPTYEQYF
TGTGCCAGCAGCTCCCCCGAGAGTCCAACCTACGAGCAGTACTTC
>few|TRBV5-4|TRBJ2-5|-
CASTRGGGKETQYF
TGTGCCAGCACGCGAGGGGGGGGAAAAGAGACCCAGTACTTC
>-|TRBV29-1|TRBJ2-2|-
CSVEGWNTGELFF
TGCAGCGTTGAAGGTTGGAACACCGGGGAGCTGTTTTTT
>-|TRBV9|TRBJ2-2|TRBD2
CASSVSGGGELFF
TGTGCCAGCAGCGTATCGGGGGGCGGGGAGCTGTTTTTT
>many|TRBV6-1|TRBJ1-3|-
CAGQPTAHSGNTIYF
TGTGCCGGACAACCCACAGCGCACTCTGGAAACACCATATATTTT
>-|TRBV9|TRBJ2-7|TRBD2
CASSLGGRGNEQYF
TGTGCCAGCAGCCTCGGCGGGAGAGGAAACGAGCAGTACTTC
>-|TRBV20-1|TRBJ2-7|TRBD2
CSARTSGNEQYF
TGCAGTGCTAGGACTAGCGGGAACGAGCAGTACTTC
>many|TRBV7-3|TRBJ2-3|-
CASSQGADTQYF
TGTGCCAGCAGCCAAGGGGCGGATACGCAGTATTTT
>few|TRBV6-1|TRBJ1-5|-
CASSEATRGPRQPQHF
TGTGCCAGCAGTGAAGCTACGCGGGGGCCCAGGCAGCCCCAGCATTTT
>many|TRBV20-1|TRBJ1-2|TRBD1
CSALWDRGYGYTF
TGCAGTGCCCTCTGGGACAGGGGTTATGGCTACACCTTC
>few|TRBV7-3|TRBJ1-5|-
CASWGGGEVNQPQHF
TGTGCCAGCTGGGGGGGGGGAGAGGTCAATCAGCCCCAGCATTTT